The rows below give T cell receptor beta chains drawn from one sample of a study of blood T cell repertoires in COVID-19. Sequencing was performed with immunoSEQ multiplex PCR; in TCRdb, only in-frame clones are kept and a portion is missing. The sample consists of some 70,000 clones, around 83% of them appearing once. The specimen was peripheral blood. The receptors here all came from a man aged 45-60 years with active COVID-19. Each CDR3 is given with its conserved first and last residue. The D gene is left open where the match is weak. The listing skips clone size in some rows; elsewhere it reads once, few, many or a size class.

D gene: -
V gene: TRBV6-5
clone size: few
J gene: TRBJ1-5
CDR3 protein: CASSSGDQPQHF
CDR3 DNA: TGTGCCAGCAGTTCAGGCGATCAGCCCCAGCATTTT

D gene: TRBD1
V gene: TRBV19
clone size: -
J gene: TRBJ1-2
CDR3 protein: CASGRTGNYGYTF
CDR3 DNA: TGTGCCAGTGGCCGGACAGGGAACTATGGCTACACCTTC

D gene: -
V gene: TRBV10-2
clone size: -
J gene: TRBJ1-1
CDR3 protein: CASRRTREPTEAFF
CDR3 DNA: TGCGCCAGCCGCCGAACGCGGGAGCCCACTGAAGCTTTCTTT

D gene: -
V gene: TRBV11-2
clone size: -
J gene: TRBJ2-5
CDR3 protein: CASSPEVQETQYF
CDR3 DNA: TGTGCCAGCAGCCCAGAGGTACAAGAGACCCAGTACTTC

D gene: TRBD1
V gene: TRBV6-6
clone size: -
J gene: TRBJ2-7
CDR3 protein: CASSPPTGAEQYF
CDR3 DNA: TGTGCCAGCAGCCCCCCAACAGGGGCCGAGCAGTACTTC

D gene: -
V gene: TRBV4-1
clone size: -
J gene: TRBJ2-1
CDR3 protein: CASSQVNGNSYNEQFF
CDR3 DNA: TGCGCCAGCAGCCAAGTTAACGGGAACTCCTACAATGAGCAGTTCTTC

D gene: TRBD2
V gene: TRBV15
clone size: -
J gene: TRBJ2-3
CDR3 protein: CATSRAGGRTDTQYF
CDR3 DNA: TGTGCCACCAGCAGAGCGGGGGGAAGAACAGATACGCAGTATTTT

D gene: -
V gene: TRBV6-5
clone size: -
J gene: TRBJ2-5
CDR3 protein: CASTFQETQYF
CDR3 DNA: TGTGCCAGCACGTTCCAGGAGACCCAGTACTTC

D gene: TRBD1
V gene: TRBV24-1
clone size: -
J gene: TRBJ2-2
CDR3 protein: CATSDPSDRGQNGELFF
CDR3 DNA: TGTGCCACCAGTGATCCCTCAGACAGGGGGCAGAACGGGGAGCTGTTTTTT

D gene: TRBD1
V gene: TRBV11-2
clone size: -
J gene: TRBJ2-2
CDR3 protein: CASSLRTGVNTGELFF
CDR3 DNA: TGTGCCAGCAGCTTACGGACAGGGGTGAACACCGGGGAGCTGTTTTTT

D gene: -
V gene: TRBV6-9
clone size: once
J gene: TRBJ2-7
CDR3 protein: CASISDRDYEQYF
CDR3 DNA: TGTGCCAGTATATCGGACAGAGACTACGAGCAGTACTTC

D gene: -
V gene: TRBV7-3
clone size: -
J gene: TRBJ2-7
CDR3 protein: CASSLNADRSHSYEQYF
CDR3 DNA: TGTGCCAGCAGCTTAAACGCGGACAGATCTCACTCCTACGAGCAGTACTTC

D gene: -
V gene: TRBV6-5
clone size: -
J gene: TRBJ2-5
CDR3 protein: CASSSTGGGETQYF
CDR3 DNA: TGTGCCAGCAGCTCCACAGGGGGGGGAGAGACCCAGTACTTC

D gene: -
V gene: TRBV4-1
clone size: -
J gene: TRBJ2-1
CDR3 protein: CASSQFGLEQFF
CDR3 DNA: TGCGCCAGCAGCCAATTTGGGCTGGAGCAGTTCTTC

D gene: TRBD1
V gene: TRBV7-3
clone size: -
J gene: TRBJ2-2
CDR3 protein: CASSLGDSRNTGELFF
CDR3 DNA: TGTGCCAGCAGCTTAGGGGACAGTCGCAACACCGGGGAGCTGTTTTTT

D gene: TRBD2
V gene: TRBV18
clone size: -
J gene: TRBJ2-3
CDR3 protein: CASSPRRGSTDTQYF
CDR3 DNA: TGTGCCAGCTCACCTCGGCGGGGGAGCACAGATACGCAGTATTTT

D gene: -
V gene: TRBV5-1
clone size: -
J gene: TRBJ2-3
CDR3 protein: CASSLLGGRSTDTQYF
CDR3 DNA: TGCGCCAGCAGCCTGTTGGGGGGGCGTAGCACAGATACGCAGTATTTT

D gene: TRBD2
V gene: TRBV7-2
clone size: -
J gene: TRBJ2-1
CDR3 protein: CASSLVSAGEGNEQFF
CDR3 DNA: TGTGCCAGCAGCTTAGTCTCAGCGGGAGAAGGGAATGAGCAGTTCTTC

D gene: TRBD2
V gene: TRBV19
clone size: once
J gene: TRBJ2-1
CDR3 protein: CASSFKPGLAGVDNEQFF
CDR3 DNA: TGTGCCAGTAGCTTCAAGCCGGGACTAGCGGGAGTAGACAATGAGCAGTTCTTC

D gene: TRBD1
V gene: TRBV7-9
clone size: -
J gene: TRBJ2-1
CDR3 protein: CASSLQGAYREQFF
CDR3 DNA: TGTGCCAGCAGCTTACAGGGGGCCTATCGTGAGCAGTTCTTC

D gene: TRBD1
V gene: TRBV12-5
clone size: -
J gene: TRBJ1-3
CDR3 protein: CASGRFTPGQGRKNTIYF
CDR3 DNA: TGTGCTAGTGGCCGATTTACTCCGGGACAGGGGCGAAAAAACACCATATATTTT

D gene: TRBD1
V gene: TRBV5-1
clone size: -
J gene: TRBJ1-3
CDR3 protein: CASSNGQGGSGNTIYF
CDR3 DNA: TGCGCCAGCAGCAACGGACAGGGAGGCTCTGGAAACACCATATATTTT

D gene: -
V gene: TRBV11-3
clone size: -
J gene: TRBJ2-2
CDR3 protein: CASSLVRTGELFF
CDR3 DNA: TGTGCCAGCAGCTTAGTGCGAACCGGGGAGCTGTTTTTT

D gene: TRBD2
V gene: TRBV19
clone size: once
J gene: TRBJ2-3
CDR3 protein: CASSIVPSGGGLAGSRDTQYF
CDR3 DNA: TGTGCCAGTAGTATAGTTCCATCTGGTGGCGGACTAGCGGGATCTCGGGATACGCAGTATTTT

D gene: TRBD2
V gene: TRBV6-5
clone size: -
J gene: TRBJ2-7
CDR3 protein: CASKLADPYEQYF
CDR3 DNA: TGTGCCAGCAAACTAGCGGACCCCTACGAGCAGTACTTC

D gene: TRBD2
V gene: TRBV19
clone size: -
J gene: TRBJ2-2
CDR3 protein: CASRSIRGGTSGMNTGELFF
CDR3 DNA: TGTGCCAGTAGAAGTATTCGAGGGGGGACTAGCGGGATGAACACCGGGGAGCTGTTTTTT

D gene: -
V gene: TRBV5-5
clone size: -
J gene: TRBJ2-7
CDR3 protein: CASTLGRSLSYEQYF
CDR3 DNA: TGTGCCAGCACCCTGGGGAGGTCACTTTCCTACGAGCAGTACTTC

D gene: -
V gene: TRBV5-1
clone size: once
J gene: TRBJ2-2
CDR3 protein: CASSLQGTGELFF
CDR3 DNA: TGCGCCAGCAGCTTACAGGGCACCGGGGAGCTGTTTTTT

D gene: TRBD2
V gene: TRBV7-9
clone size: -
J gene: TRBJ2-4
CDR3 protein: CASSFGSGGTKNIQYF
CDR3 DNA: TGTGCCAGCAGCTTCGGGAGCGGGGGGACCAAAAACATTCAGTACTTC

D gene: TRBD1
V gene: TRBV4-2
clone size: -
J gene: TRBJ1-4
CDR3 protein: CASSQLIGTGGQELFF
CDR3 DNA: TGTGCCAGCAGCCAACTCATCGGGACAGGGGGCCAGGAACTGTTTTTT

D gene: TRBD1
V gene: TRBV5-6
clone size: -
J gene: TRBJ2-3
CDR3 protein: CASSLTGVGTDTQYF
CDR3 DNA: TGTGCCAGCAGCTTGACAGGGGTTGGCACAGATACGCAGTATTTT

D gene: TRBD1
V gene: TRBV7-3
clone size: -
J gene: TRBJ1-2
CDR3 protein: CASSSVAGTGDGYTF
CDR3 DNA: TGTGCCAGCAGCTCTGTGGCCGGGACAGGGGATGGCTACACCTTC

D gene: -
V gene: TRBV19
clone size: -
J gene: TRBJ1-1
CDR3 protein: CASNPGGGDTEAFF
CDR3 DNA: TGTGCCAGTAATCCGGGCGGGGGGGACACTGAAGCTTTCTTT